This TCR beta chain is drawn from a study of blood T cell repertoires in COVID-19. V lost 4 bases, J lost 4 bases, and 10 bases stayed unmatched. Germline CDR1 and CDR2: SGDLS and YYNGEE. CDR3 size: 17 residues. Repertoires were generated with immunoSEQ multiplex PCR, while TCRdb's copy carries only in-frame clones and drops some. The sample holds over 200,000 clones, under 90% seen once. This TCR came from a man aged 45 to 65 with COVID-19, enrolled during active disease. The sample consisted of peripheral blood. The rearrangement uses TRBV9 and TRBJ2-3; 12 bases fit TRBD2. The CDR3 here is CASSSITSGGLSDTQYF. CDR3 DNA: TGTGCCAGCAGCTCCATAACTAGCGGGGGGCTCTCAGATACGCAGTATTTT.